A single sample gave rise to the 27 T cell receptor beta chains below, sequenced in a study of T cell changes during pregnancy in multiple sclerosis. Data came from immunoSEQ multiplex PCR; TCRdb stores just in-frame clones and leaves some out. The repertoire holds tens of thousands of clones, under 95% seen once, with approximately 2.8% in the top ten. The specimen was CD8+ T cells from peripheral blood mononuclear cells, collected before pregnancy. These receptors were collected from a female donor with multiple sclerosis, enrolled in a pregnancy study.

The chain has TRBV29-1 and TRBJ2-1, with 10 bases identical to TRBD2. The V gene end was trimmed by 5 bases and the J gene end by 8 bases; junction bases not matched to a gene: 18. The CDR3 totals 17 residues. Per germline, CDR1 SQVTM and CDR2 ANQGSEA. The CDR3 loop reads CSVSGFSGGAGFHEQFF. DNA of the CDR3: TGCAGCGTTTCAGGGTTCAGCGGGGGGGCCGGGTTCCATGAGCAGTTCTTC.

The CDR3 DNA follows: TGTGCCAGTAATTCGGGGTTTGGTTCACCCCTCCACTTT. Protein: CASNSGFGSPLHF. V is TRBV19 and J is TRBJ1-6, with unresolved D. The CDR3 totals 13 residues. Trimming took off 7 bases at V and 9 bases at J, with 13 bases between the two ends. CDR1 is LNHDA, CDR2 SQIVND, per germline (reference sequence).

V is TRBV6-1 and J is TRBJ2-1, with TRBD1 identical over 9 bases. The CDR3 loop spans 13 amino acids. V shed 10 bases, J shed 5 bases, and the junction held 6 bases outside the gene matches. Per germline, CDR1 MNHNS and CDR2 SASEGT. For the CDR3, the DNA is TGTGCCATCCAAGGGACAGGGAACAATGAGCAGTTCTTC. Translating gives CAIQGTGNNEQFF.

The chain uses TRBV19 and TRBJ2-3, with a tentative D call TRBD1 (5 bases). Germline V CDR1 and CDR2: LNHDA, SQIVND (reference sequence). This CDR3 region has 15 residues. Trimming cost V 1 base and J 2 bases, with 10 bases left between them. In DNA form, the CDR3 reads TGTGCCAGTAGTATAGGGGGCGTTCTCACAGATACGCAGTATTTT. Translation: CASSIGGVLTDTQYF.

The V gene is TRBV4-1, the J gene TRBJ2-1; perhaps TRBD1 as D (6 bases). Germline V CDR1 and CDR2: MGHRA, YSYEKL. The ends were cut back, 6 bases at V and 3 bases at J, with 18 bases in the middle. The CDR3 runs to 16 residues. The CDR3 DNA follows: TGCGCCAGCAGTCGACCGGGGCAGGGGATCTACAATGAGCAGTTCTTC. Residues: CASSRPGQGIYNEQFF.

The chain recombines TRBV6-4 with TRBJ2-1, with TRBD1 identical over 10 bases. With 5 bases clipped from V and 6 bases from J, the junction kept 4 bases outside the gene matches. This CDR3 region has 14 residues. Per germline, CDR1 MRHNA and CDR2 SNTAGT. CDR3 in amino acids: CASSPRTGGNEQFF. The CDR3 DNA is TGTGCCAGCAGTCCGAGGACAGGGGGCAATGAGCAGTTCTTC.

This clone was recorded once. V is TRBV4-3 and J is TRBJ1-2; D is perhaps TRBD1 (5 bases). CDR1 and CDR2 from the germline V gene are LGHNA and YSLEER. Trimming left V 4 bases short and J 2 bases short, with 17 bases between. The CDR3 is 16 residues long. The CDR3 region has the DNA TGCGCCAGCAGCCCCGGAGGGGTCGGGTCCAACTATGGCTACACCTTC. Protein: CASSPGGVGSNYGYTF.

The chain employs TRBV6-5 and TRBJ2-7, with 12 bases aligning to TRBD1. V lost 3 bases, J lost 3 bases, and 3 bases stayed unmatched. CDR3 length: 15 amino acids. CDR1 and CDR2 (germline): MNHEY, SVGAGI. The chain's CDR3 is CASSYGTGGDYEQYF. In DNA, the CDR3 is TGTGCCAGCAGTTATGGGACAGGGGGCGACTACGAGCAGTACTTC.

This rearrangement joins TRBV9 to TRBJ1-4; 10 bases align to TRBD1. Germline V gives CDR1 SGDLS, CDR2 YYNGEE. The CDR3 extends over 16 amino acids. V was pared by 3 bases and J by 4 bases, with 6 bases of the junction left unmatched. The CDR3 here is CASSETGGSSNEKLFF. Here the CDR3 DNA reads TGTGCCAGCAGCGAGACAGGGGGCTCTAGTAATGAAAAACTGTTTTTT.

The chain is built from TRBV10-3 and TRBJ1-2; 10 nucleotides agree with TRBD1. The CDR3 contains 16 residues. Germline V CDR1 and CDR2: ENHRY, SYGVKD. Germline trimming cut 5 bases from V and 5 bases from J; bases unmatched to any gene: 11. The CDR3 sequence: CAISPTGGPAQYGYTF. In DNA, the CDR3 is TGTGCCATCAGTCCGACAGGGGGCCCCGCTCAATATGGCTACACCTTC.

This clone was found once. The rearrangement joins TRBV5-4 to TRBJ2-1; the match to TRBD1 covers 8 bases. Unmatched junction bases numbered 11, after V lost 4 bases and J lost 8 bases. The CDR3 loop spans 15 amino acids. The germline V gene has CDR1 SGHNT and CDR2 YYREEE (reference sequence). Written as DNA, the CDR3 is TGTGCCAGCAGCCCAGACAGGGGAGAAGGCGATGAGCAGTTCTTC. Its translation: CASSPDRGEGDEQFF.

The chain uses TRBV7-6 and TRBJ1-3, with a tentative D call TRBD1 (5 bases). Germline V gene lookup returns CDR1 SGHVS and CDR2 FNYEAQ. This CDR3 contains 14 residues. Trimming shortened V by 4 bases and J by 0 bases, and 7 bases separated the two germline ends. The CDR3 region is CASSSGDSGNTIYF. Written as DNA, the CDR3 is TGTGCCAGCAGCTCGGGGGACTCTGGAAACACCATATATTTT.

The chain links TRBV15 to TRBJ1-5, with TRBD1 matching over 7 bases. The germline V gene encodes CDR1 LNHNV and CDR2 YYDKDF (reference sequence). CDR3 length: 19 amino acids. The J segment lost 7 bases and the V segment lost 0 bases, leaving 18 bases of the junction unmatched. As DNA, the CDR3 is TGTGCCACCAGCAGAGAGAGCCTTACGACAGGGAAGACGGACCAGCCCCAGCATTTT. Translating it yields CATSRESLTTGKTDQPQHF.

V is TRBV6-5 and J is TRBJ1-1; possibly TRBD1 for D (5 bases). Trimming cost V 0 bases and J 7 bases, with 15 bases left between them. Germline-derived CDR1 and CDR2 are MNHEY and SVGAGI. The CDR3 contains 15 residues. CDR3: CASSYSKSRGLEAFF. CDR3 DNA sequence: TGTGCCAGCAGTTACTCGAAATCAAGGGGCCTTGAAGCTTTCTTT.

In DNA form, the CDR3 reads TGTGCCAGCAGTTACGGGGGGAATGGCTACACCTTC. This sequence encodes CASSYGGNGYTF. The genes are TRBV6-5 and TRBJ1-2; D is perhaps TRBD1 (5 bases). The V gene lost 2 bases and the J gene lost 6 bases, with 7 bases spanning the gap. The germline CDR1 and CDR2 sequences are MNHEY and SVGAGI. This CDR3 is 12 amino acids long.

This clone was found a few times. J is TRBJ2-7 and V is TRBV14; no firm D call. Trimming took 0 bases from V and 3 from J, leaving 6 bases between them. CDR3 length: 13 residues. CDR1 is SGHDN and CDR2 is FVKESK in the germline V gene. For the CDR3, the DNA is TGTGCCAGCAGCCAAGATCCGGTCTACGAGCAGTACTTC. It specifies CASSQDPVYEQYF.

The gene calls are TRBV7-2 and TRBJ2-5; the D gene is possibly TRBD2 (5 bases). The CDR3 consists of 13 residues. Germline assignment: CDR1 SGHTA and CDR2 FQGNSA. The V end was cut by 3 bases, the J end by 5 bases, with 10 bases between. For the CDR3, the DNA is TGTGCCAGCAGCTTTTGGCGGAGGGAGACCCAGTACTTC. This translates into CASSFWRRETQYF. Using reference TRBV7-2 and TRBJ2-5 for the parts outside the CDR3, the full variable domain is GAGVSQSPSNKVTEKGKDVELRCDPISGHTALYWYRQSLGQGLEFLIYFQGNSAPDKSGLPSDRFSAERTGGSVSTLTIQRTQQEDSAVYLCASSFWRRETQYFGPGTRLLVL.

This clone was found a few times. The rearrangement joins TRBV4-2 to TRBJ2-7, with a weak D call TRBD1 (5 bases). Germline V gives CDR1 LGHNA, CDR2 YNFKEQ. The CDR3 loop spans 14 amino acids. The germline V and J ends were trimmed by 5 bases and 2 bases, with 13 bases remaining between them. The CDR3 bases are TGTGCCAGCAGCGTGGTCCAGGGTACCTACGAGCAGTACTTC. It yields the protein CASSVVQGTYEQYF.

The chain carries TRBV9 and TRBJ2-3, with a possible D match to TRBD1 (6 bases). The V end was cut by 3 bases, the J end by 5 bases, with 16 bases between. This CDR3 spans 15 amino acids. Germline CDR1 SGDLS, CDR2 YYNGEE. DNA of the CDR3: TGTGCCAGCAGCGACCAAACAGGGTTTGGAGATACGCAGTATTTT. This encodes CASSDQTGFGDTQYF.

The genes are TRBV7-2 and TRBJ2-2; TRBD1 aligns across 7 bases. The CDR3 loop spans 14 amino acids. Germline V gene sequence: CDR1 SGHTA, CDR2 FQGNSA. Unmatched junction bases numbered 1, after V lost 6 bases and J lost 0 bases. CDR3 sequence (DNA): TGTGCCAGCAGGACAGGGCCGAACACCGGGGAGCTGTTTTTT. It specifies CASRTGPNTGELFF.

The chain uses TRBV5-4 and TRBJ2-5, with 10 positions matching TRBD2. The CDR3 length is 15 residues. In germline, CDR1 is SGHNT, CDR2 YYREEE (reference sequence). V dropped 5 bases and J dropped 3; count of bases not matched to a gene: 7. The CDR3: CASRYSGGLEETQYF. CDR3 nucleotides: TGTGCCAGCAGATATAGCGGGGGGCTTGAAGAGACCCAGTACTTC.

J is TRBJ2-1 and V is TRBV6-1; 8 nucleotides align to TRBD2. The V gene end was trimmed by 2 bases and the J gene end by 7 bases; junction bases not matched to a gene: 4. CDR3 length: 14 residues. Germline lookup yields CDR1 MNHNS and CDR2 SASEGT. In DNA form, the CDR3 reads TGTGCCAGCAGTGAAATTACTAGCGGTAATGAGCAGTTCTTC. It encodes CASSEITSGNEQFF.

In this sample, this clone turned up once. The gene calls are TRBV7-6 and TRBJ2-5; D is possibly TRBD1 (5 bases). CDR3 size: 15 residues. With 4 bases removed from V and 3 bases from J, the gap between germline ends came to 15 bases. Germline assignment: CDR1 SGHVS and CDR2 FNYEAQ. DNA for the CDR3: TGTGCCAGCAGCTCTCGACTGGGGCCCAAAGAGACCCAGTACTTC. Translated: CASSSRLGPKETQYF.

Turning to this clone: At one boundary the junction diverges from the germline segment, which might be a read error. The genes are TRBV6-5 and TRBJ2-7; 10 bases are a match to TRBD2. The germline CDR1 and CDR2 sequences are MNHEY and SVGAGI. The CDR3 spans 12 residues. The CDR3 sequence is CASSSPQRGGIF. The CDR3 region has the DNA TGTGCCAGCAGTTCTCCCCAGCGGGGGGGGATCTTC.

The CDR3: CAILGHLNEQFF. CDR3 in DNA: TGTGCCATCCTAGGACACTTAAATGAGCAGTTCTTC. The chain uses TRBV10-3 and TRBJ2-1; D might be TRBD1 (5 bases). The germline CDR1 and CDR2 sequences are ENHRY and SYGVKD. The CDR3 is 12 residues long. V was clipped by 8 bases and J by 7 bases, with 12 bases between them.

The chain uses TRBV15 and TRBJ1-2, with 8 bases that match TRBD1. The V gene end was trimmed by 2 bases and the J gene end by 0 bases; junction bases not matched to a gene: 14. This CDR3 is built from 19 residues. The V gene's germline CDR1 is LNHNV and CDR2 YYDKDF (reference sequence). The CDR3 loop reads CATSRTARLGTGTNYGYTF. CDR3 coding DNA: TGTGCCACCAGCAGAACCGCTCGTTTAGGGACAGGCACTAACTATGGCTACACCTTC. Drawing the rest from reference TRBV15 and TRBJ1-2, the complete variable domain is DAMVIQNPRYQVTQFGKPVTLSCSQTLNHNVMYWYQQKSSQAPKLLFHYYDKDFNNEADTPDNFQSRRPNTSFCFLDIRSPGLGDTAMYLCATSRTARLGTGTNYGYTFGSGTRLTVV.

The J gene is TRBJ1-1, the V gene TRBV13; 9 bases match TRBD1. The germline gives CDR1 PRHDT, CDR2 FYEKMQ (reference sequence). The CDR3 contains 17 residues. Germline trimming cut 4 bases from V and 1 base from J; bases unmatched to any gene: 10. CDR3 loop: CASSSERTGAQNTEAFF. The CDR3, as DNA: TGTGCCAGCAGCTCAGAGAGGACAGGGGCACAGAACACTGAAGCTTTCTTT.